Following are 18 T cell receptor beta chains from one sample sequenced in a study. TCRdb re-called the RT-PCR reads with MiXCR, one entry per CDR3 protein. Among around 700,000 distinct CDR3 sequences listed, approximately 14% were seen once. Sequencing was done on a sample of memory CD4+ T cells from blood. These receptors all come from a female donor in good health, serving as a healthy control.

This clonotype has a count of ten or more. CDR3 DNA: TGTGCCTGGAGAGGACAGAACACCGGGGAGCTGTTTTTT. Residues: CAWRGQNTGELFF. This chain connects TRBV30 to TRBJ2-2; D might be TRBD1 (5 bases). The germline V gene has CDR1 GTSNPN and CDR2 SVGIG (reference sequence). The CDR3 contains 13 residues. Trimming stripped 3 bases from V and 1 base from J, with 6 bases between.

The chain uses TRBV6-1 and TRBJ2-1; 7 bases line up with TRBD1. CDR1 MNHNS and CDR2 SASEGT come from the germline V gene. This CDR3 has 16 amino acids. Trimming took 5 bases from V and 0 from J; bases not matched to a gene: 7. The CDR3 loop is CASSLDWDSSYNEQFF. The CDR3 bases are TGTGCCAGCAGTCTTGATTGGGACAGCTCCTACAATGAGCAGTTCTTC.

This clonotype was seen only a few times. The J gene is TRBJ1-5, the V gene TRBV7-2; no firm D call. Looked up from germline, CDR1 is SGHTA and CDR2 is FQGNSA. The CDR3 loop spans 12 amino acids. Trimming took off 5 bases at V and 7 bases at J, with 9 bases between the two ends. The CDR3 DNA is TGTGCCAGCAGCACACTAGAGCAGCCCCAGCATTTT. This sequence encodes CASSTLEQPQHF. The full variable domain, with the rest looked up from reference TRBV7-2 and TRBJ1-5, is GAGVSQSPSNKVTEKGKDVELRCDPISGHTALYWYRQSLGQGLEFLIYFQGNSAPDKSGLPSDRFSAERTGGSVSTLTIQRTQQEDSAVYLCASSTLEQPQHFGDGTRLSIL.

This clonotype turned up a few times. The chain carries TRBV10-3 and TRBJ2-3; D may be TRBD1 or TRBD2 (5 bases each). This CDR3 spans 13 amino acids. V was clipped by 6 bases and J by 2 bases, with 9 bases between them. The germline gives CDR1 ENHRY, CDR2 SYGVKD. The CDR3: CAIRVGDTDTQYF. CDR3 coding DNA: TGTGCCATCAGAGTGGGGGACACAGATACGCAGTATTTT.

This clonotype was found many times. In DNA form, the CDR3 reads TGCAGTGCTGGATGGGGGGCCGGGGAGCTGTTTTTT. This encodes CSAGWGAGELFF. The chain joins TRBV20-1 to TRBJ2-2; a possible D gene is TRBD2 (6 bases). The germline V and J ends were trimmed by 5 bases and 6 bases, with 10 bases remaining between them. The CDR3 has 12 amino acids. Germline V gene lookup returns CDR1 DFQATT and CDR2 SNEGSKA (reference sequence).

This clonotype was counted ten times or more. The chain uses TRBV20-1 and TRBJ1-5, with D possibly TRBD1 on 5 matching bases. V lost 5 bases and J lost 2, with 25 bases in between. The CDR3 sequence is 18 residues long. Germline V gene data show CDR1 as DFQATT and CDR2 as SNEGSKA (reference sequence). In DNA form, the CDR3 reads TGCAGTGCTTCAGCCTCTCTCCGGGACCGAGGTGGCAATCAGCCCCAGCATTTT. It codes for CSASASLRDRGGNQPQHF.

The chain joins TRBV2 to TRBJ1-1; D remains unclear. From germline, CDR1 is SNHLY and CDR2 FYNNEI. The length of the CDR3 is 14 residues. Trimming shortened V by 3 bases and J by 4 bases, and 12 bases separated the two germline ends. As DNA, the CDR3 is TGTGCCAGCAGTGACGGCAGAGGGAGCACTGAAGCTTTCTTT. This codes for CASSDGRGSTEAFF. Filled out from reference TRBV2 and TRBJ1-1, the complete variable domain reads EPEVTQTPSHQVTQMGQEVILRCVPISNHLYFYWYRQILGQKVEFLVSFYNNEISEKSEIFDDQFSVERPDGSNFTLKIRSTKLEDSAMYFCASSDGRGSTEAFFGQGTRLTVV.

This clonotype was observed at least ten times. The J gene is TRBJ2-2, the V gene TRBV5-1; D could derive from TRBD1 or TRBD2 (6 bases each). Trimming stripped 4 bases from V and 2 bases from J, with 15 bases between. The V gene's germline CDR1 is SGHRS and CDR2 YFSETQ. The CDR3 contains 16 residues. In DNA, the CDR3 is TGCGCCAGCAGCGGAGGGGGAAATTACAACACCGGGGAGCTGTTTTTT. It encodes CASSGGGNYNTGELFF. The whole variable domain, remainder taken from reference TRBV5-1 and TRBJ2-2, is KAGVTQTPRYLIKTRGQQVTLSCSPISGHRSVSWYQQTPGQGLQFLFEYFSETQRNKGNFPGRFSGRQFSNSRSEMNVSTLELGDSALYLCASSGGGNYNTGELFFGEGSRLTVL.

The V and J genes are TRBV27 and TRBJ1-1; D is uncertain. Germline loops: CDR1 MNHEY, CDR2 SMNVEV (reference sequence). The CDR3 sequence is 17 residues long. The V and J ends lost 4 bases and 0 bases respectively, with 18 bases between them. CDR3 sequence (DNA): TGTGCCAGCAGTTCCCGGCCACTCCTTTTCATGAACACTGAAGCTTTCTTT. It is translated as CASSSRPLLFMNTEAFF.

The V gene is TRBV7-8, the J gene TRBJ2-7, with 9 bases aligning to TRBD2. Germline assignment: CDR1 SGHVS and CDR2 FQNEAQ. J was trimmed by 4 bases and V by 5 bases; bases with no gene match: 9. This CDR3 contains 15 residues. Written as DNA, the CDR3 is TGTGCCAGCAGCCTAAGCGGGAGGCCCTCTTACGAGCAGTACTTC. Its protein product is CASSLSGRPSYEQYF.

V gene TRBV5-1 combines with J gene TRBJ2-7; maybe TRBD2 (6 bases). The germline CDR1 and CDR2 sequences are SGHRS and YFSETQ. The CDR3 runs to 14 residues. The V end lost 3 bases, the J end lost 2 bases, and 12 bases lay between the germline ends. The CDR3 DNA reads TGCGCCAGCAGCTCCTCGGGGGTCCCCTACGAGCAGTACTTC. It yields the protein CASSSSGVPYEQYF.

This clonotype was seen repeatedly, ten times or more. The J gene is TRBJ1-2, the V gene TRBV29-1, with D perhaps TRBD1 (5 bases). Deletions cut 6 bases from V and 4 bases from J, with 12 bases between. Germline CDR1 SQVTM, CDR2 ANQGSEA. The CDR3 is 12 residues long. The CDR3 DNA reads TGCAGCGTCGGGGGGGGAGGCTATGGCTACACCTTC. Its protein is CSVGGGGYGYTF.

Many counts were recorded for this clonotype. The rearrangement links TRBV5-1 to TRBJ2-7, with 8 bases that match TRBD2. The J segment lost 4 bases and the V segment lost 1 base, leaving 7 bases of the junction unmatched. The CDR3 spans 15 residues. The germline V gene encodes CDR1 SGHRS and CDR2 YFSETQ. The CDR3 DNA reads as TGCGCCAGCAGCTTGAGCGGGAGTCCCGGTTACGAGCAGTACTTC. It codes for CASSLSGSPGYEQYF.

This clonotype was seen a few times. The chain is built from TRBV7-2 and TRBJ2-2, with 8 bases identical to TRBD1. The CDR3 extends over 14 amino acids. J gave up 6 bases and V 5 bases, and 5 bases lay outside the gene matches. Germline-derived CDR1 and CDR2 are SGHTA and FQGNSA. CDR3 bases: TGTGCCAGCAGCCGTGACAGGGGCGCCGGGGAGCTGTTTTTT. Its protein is CASSRDRGAGELFF.

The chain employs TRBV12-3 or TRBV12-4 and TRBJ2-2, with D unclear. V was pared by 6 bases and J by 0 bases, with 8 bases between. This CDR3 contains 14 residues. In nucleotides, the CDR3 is TGTGCCAGCAGGGCCTTCTCGAACACCGGGGAGCTGTTTTTT. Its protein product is CASRAFSNTGELFF.

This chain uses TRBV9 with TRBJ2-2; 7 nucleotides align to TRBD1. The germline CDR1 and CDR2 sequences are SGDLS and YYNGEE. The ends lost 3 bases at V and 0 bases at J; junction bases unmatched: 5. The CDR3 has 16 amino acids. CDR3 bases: TGTGCCAGCAGCGGGGACAGCTTTTCGAACACCGGGGAGCTGTTTTTT. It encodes CASSGDSFSNTGELFF.

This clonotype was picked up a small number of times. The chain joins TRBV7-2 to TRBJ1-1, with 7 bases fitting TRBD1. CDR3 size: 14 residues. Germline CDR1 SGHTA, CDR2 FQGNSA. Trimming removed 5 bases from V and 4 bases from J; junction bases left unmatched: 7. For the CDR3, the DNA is TGTGCCAGCAGCCTAAGAAGACAGGGCACTGAAGCTTTCTTT. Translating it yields CASSLRRQGTEAFF. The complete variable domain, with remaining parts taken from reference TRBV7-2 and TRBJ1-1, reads GAGVSQSPSNKVTEKGKDVELRCDPISGHTALYWYRQSLGQGLEFLIYFQGNSAPDKSGLPSDRFSAERTGGSVSTLTIQRTQQEDSAVYLCASSLRRQGTEAFFGQGTRLTVV.

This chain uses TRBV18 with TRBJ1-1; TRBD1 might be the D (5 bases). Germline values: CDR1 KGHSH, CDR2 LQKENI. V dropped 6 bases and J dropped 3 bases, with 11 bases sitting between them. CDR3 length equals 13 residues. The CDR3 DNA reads TGTGCCAGCTCGCCGGGACCGTACACTGAAGCTTTCTTT. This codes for CASSPGPYTEAFF.